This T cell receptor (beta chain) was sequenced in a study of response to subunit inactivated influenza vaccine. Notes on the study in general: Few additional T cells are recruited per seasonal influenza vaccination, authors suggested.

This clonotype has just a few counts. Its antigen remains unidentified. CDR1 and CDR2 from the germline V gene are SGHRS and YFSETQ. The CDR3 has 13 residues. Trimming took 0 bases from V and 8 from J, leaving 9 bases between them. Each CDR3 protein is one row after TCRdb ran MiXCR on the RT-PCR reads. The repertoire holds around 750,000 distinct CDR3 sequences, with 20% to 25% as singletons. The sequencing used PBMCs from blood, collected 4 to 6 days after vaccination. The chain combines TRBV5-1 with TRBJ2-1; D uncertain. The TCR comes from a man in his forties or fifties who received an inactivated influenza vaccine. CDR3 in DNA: TGCGCCAGCAGCTTGGCCCCGGGCGATGAGCAGTTCTTC. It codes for CASSLAPGDEQFF.